This TCR beta chain was observed in a study of beta chain features in type 1 diabetes. Overall study results and limits: Shorter TCRB CDR3s, moderately but significantly so, marked every one of the four CD4+ subsets in Type 1 diabetes patients.

Comment on this clone: Its antigen is not known.

Reverse transcription of all isolated RNA meant that expressed TCRB transcripts were sequenced. TCRdb's table, derived via immunoSEQ multiplex PCR, lists solely in-frame clones and lacks some. The sample has approximately 100,000 clones; approximately 30% are singletons. The germline V gene encodes CDR1 SGHRS and CDR2 YFSETQ. Between the trimmed V and J ends, which lost 7 bases and 0 bases, there was a span of 17 bases. CDR3 length equals 17 residues. This TCR derives from a young woman with type 1 diabetes. The material sequenced was central memory CD4+ T cells from blood. The chain carries TRBV5-1 and TRBJ2-6; tentatively, D is TRBD1 (6 bases). CDR3 region: CASPRRQAISGANVLTF. CDR3 bases: TGCGCCAGCCCCCGGAGACAGGCGATCTCTGGGGCCAACGTCCTGACTTTC.